This T cell receptor beta chain was identified during a study of regulatory T cells in long-lasting Graves disease. Time point denoted: newly diagnosed GD, antithyroid drugs for less than 3 months. RNA from PBMCs was the source of the TCR library. The sample holds many counts of this clonotype. The CDR3 spans 21 residues. Germline CDR1 MNHEY, CDR2 SVGAGI. The V gene lost 2 bases and the J gene lost 3 bases, with 32 bases spanning the gap. Researchers made TCR beta libraries by using iRepertoire HTBI primers and running Arm-PCR on CDR3 regions. TCRdb processed the multiplex PCR reads anew with MiXCR; each CDR3 protein has one entry. Of 500,000 or so distinct CDR3 sequences listed, 15% to 20% are singletons. These data are also associated with another study on T cells in Graves' hyperthyroidism and ophthalmopathy. From that paper: Most thyroid-expanded clonotypes above 0.001 were also found in blood.

The chain has TRBV6-5 and TRBJ2-7; D unclear. Specimen: peripheral blood mononuclear cells (PBMCs), collected at new diagnosis, from a patient treated with antithyroid drugs. The clonotype originates from a man aged 35-49 years with Graves disease. CDR3 DNA sequence: TGTGCCAGCAGTTACGCCGCCCAATCAAGGGTACCCTCCATCTCCTACTACGAGCAGTACTTC. It encodes CASSYAAQSRVPSISYYEQYF.